This record covers a single T cell receptor (beta chain). The source of the sample is a study of blood T cell repertoires in COVID-19. As for the study in general: COVID-19 samples collected from the United States, Italy and Spain covered acute and convalescent phases.

Data came from immunoSEQ multiplex PCR; TCRdb stores just in-frame clones and leaves some out. The table has around 130,000 clones, approximately 85% seen once. V was trimmed by 7 bases and J by 7 bases, leaving 13 bases between them. The CDR3 is made up of 13 amino acids. Germline V gene sequence: CDR1 KGHDR, CDR2 SFDVKD. Sequencing input: peripheral blood. The chain employs TRBV24-1 and TRBJ1-5; weak D call: TRBD1 (5 bases). The origin of this receptor is a man between 50 and 59 years old with acute or convalescent COVID-19. The DNA of the CDR3 is TGTGCCACCAGCAGGGATGGGTTACAGCCCCAGCATTTT. Its protein product is CATSRDGLQPQHF.